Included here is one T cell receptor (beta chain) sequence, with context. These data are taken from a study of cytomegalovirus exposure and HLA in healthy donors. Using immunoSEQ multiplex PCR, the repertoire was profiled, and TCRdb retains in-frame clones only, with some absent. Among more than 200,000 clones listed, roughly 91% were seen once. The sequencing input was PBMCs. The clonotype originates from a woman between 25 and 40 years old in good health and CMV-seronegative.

The CDR3 DNA reads as TGCGCCAGCAGCTCCGGGACTAGCGGATTGGAGACCCAGTACTTC. Its protein product is CASSSGTSGLETQYF. The chain links TRBV5-1 to TRBJ2-5, with 11 positions matching TRBD2. Looked up from germline, CDR1 is SGHRS and CDR2 is YFSETQ. V gave up 3 bases and J gave up 5 bases; unmatched junction bases: 6. The CDR3 has 15 amino acids.